This T cell receptor beta chain appears in the sequencing data of a study of OX40 agonist ivuxolimab in advanced cancers. Study information: Patients took ivuxolimab, an agonistic anti-OX40 (CD134) antibody.

Researchers took blood at baseline, on cycle 4 day 1, and on cycle 7 day 1. Germline loops: CDR1 MDHEN, CDR2 SYDVKM. CDR3 length: 16 residues. J lost 6 bases, V lost 4 bases, and 10 bases had no gene match. Some clones are missing from TCRdb's copy, which holds only in-frame ones; the method was immunoSEQ multiplex PCR. Here the sample spans around 140,000 clones, 90% being singletons. This clonotype was obtained from an adult with an advanced solid tumor such as melanoma, head and neck, liver or kidney cancer. Sequenced here: CD4+ or CD8+ T cells sorted from blood, sampled in a trial of the OX40 agonist ivuxolimab. J is TRBJ2-1 and V is TRBV28; 9 nucleotides match TRBD2. The DNA of the CDR3 is TGTGCCAGCAGTTATCTTGGGGCTAGCGGGACCAATGAGCAGTTCTTC. Amino acid sequence: CASSYLGASGTNEQFF.